The text below deals with one T cell receptor (beta chain). Its antigen is not identified. In the PCR, 60 Vbeta and 13 Jbeta primers were used. Per the original data handling: Approximately 12 million of tens of millions of unique TCR beta chains were shared, per a later count. The assay was immunoSEQ multiplex PCR, and TCRdb's table has in-frame clones only and misses some. D and trimming come from the DNA, and the V and J calls and clone size come from that table. In the table there are fewer than 200,000 clones, around 83% of which are singletons. This specimen comes from a study of cytomegalovirus exposure and HLA in healthy donors. Findings and limits, study-wide: Within an earlier analysis, most TCR beta V segments proved productive either about 87% or about 30% of the time. Researchers catalogued approximately 170 TCR beta chains as cytomegalovirus-associated.

This clonotype was sampled from a girl aged 2 to 10 in good health and CMV-seropositive. The sample comprised PBMCs.

CDR3 loop: CASSLNRVLFF. CDR3 bases: TGTGCCAGCAGCTTAAACAGGGTGCTGTTTTTT. V usage is TRBV7-2 and J usage is TRBJ2-2, with a weak D call TRBD1 (6 bases). Trimming stripped 2 bases from V and 13 bases from J, with 8 bases between. Germline-derived CDR1 and CDR2 are SGHTA and FQGNSA. The CDR3 is made up of 11 amino acids.